Listed below are T cell receptor beta chains from one sample, sequenced in a study of OX40 agonist ivuxolimab in advanced cancers. Generated by immunoSEQ multiplex PCR, the TCRdb table keeps only in-frame clones and is missing some. The data hold over 150,000 clones, with 90% to 95% observed a single time. Sequenced material: CD4+ or CD8+ T cells sorted from blood, taken in a trial of the OX40 agonist ivuxolimab. Source of these receptors: an adult with an advanced solid tumor such as melanoma, head and neck, liver or kidney cancer. CDR3s include the opening cysteine and the closing phenylalanine or tryptophan. The order of the fields is V gene, D gene, J gene, clone size, CDR3 DNA, CDR3 protein. A D gene is named only where the DNA matches it firmly. Size is stated for part of the rows, as once, few or many counts, or as a class when the clone is expanded.

v_gene: TRBV19; d_gene: NA; j_gene: TRBJ1-2; abundance: few; CDR3nt: TGTGCCAGTAGTATCGTTGACAGGAACTATGGCTACACCTTC; CDR3aa: CASSIVDRNYGYTF
v_gene: TRBV25-1; d_gene: TRBD1; j_gene: TRBJ1-6; abundance: NA; CDR3nt: TGTGCCAGCAGTGGCCGGGACAGCTCCTATAATTCACCCCTCCACTTT; CDR3aa: CASSGRDSSYNSPLHF
v_gene: TRBV7-9; d_gene: TRBD1; j_gene: TRBJ1-2; abundance: NA; CDR3nt: TGTGCCAGCAGCCCTCCTAGGGACAGGATCTCCTATGGCTACACCTTC; CDR3aa: CASSPPRDRISYGYTF
v_gene: TRBV28; d_gene: TRBD1; j_gene: TRBJ1-2; abundance: NA; CDR3nt: TGTGCCAGCAGTCCCCTAGCGGGACAGGGGCGCGGCTACACCTTC; CDR3aa: CASSPLAGQGRGYTF
v_gene: TRBV9; d_gene: NA; j_gene: TRBJ1-3; abundance: NA; CDR3nt: TGTGCCAGCAGCGTCGGACACGCTGGAAACACCATATATTTT; CDR3aa: CASSVGHAGNTIYF
v_gene: TRBV6-5; d_gene: NA; j_gene: TRBJ1-1; abundance: once; CDR3nt: TGTGCCAGCAGCCCCCAGGGAACTGAAGCTTTCTTT; CDR3aa: CASSPQGTEAFF
v_gene: TRBV19; d_gene: TRBD1; j_gene: TRBJ2-7; abundance: NA; CDR3nt: TGTGCCAGTAGATCCGGGACAGGTTACGAGCAGTACTTC; CDR3aa: CASRSGTGYEQYF
v_gene: TRBV18; d_gene: NA; j_gene: TRBJ2-7; abundance: NA; CDR3nt: TGTGCCAGCTCACCACCCAGCTCCTACGAGCAGTACTTC; CDR3aa: CASSPPSSYEQYF
v_gene: TRBV13; d_gene: TRBD1; j_gene: TRBJ1-1; abundance: NA; CDR3nt: TGTGCCAGCAGCGAAAGGGACAGGGGGACGATGAACACTGAAGCTTTCTTT; CDR3aa: CASSERDRGTMNTEAFF
v_gene: TRBV5-4; d_gene: TRBD2; j_gene: TRBJ2-5; abundance: NA; CDR3nt: TGTGCCAGCAGCTTGGCAGGACTAGCGGGGGTCCTACAAGAGACCCAGTACTTC; CDR3aa: CASSLAGLAGVLQETQYF
v_gene: TRBV27; d_gene: NA; j_gene: TRBJ2-7; abundance: NA; CDR3nt: TGTGCCAGCAGTTCGTTCCTAGCCCACGAGCAGTACTTC; CDR3aa: CASSSFLAHEQYF
v_gene: TRBV28; d_gene: NA; j_gene: TRBJ2-7; abundance: NA; CDR3nt: TGTGCCAGCTTTCGTCTGGGCAGCTACGAGCAGTACTTC; CDR3aa: CASFRLGSYEQYF
v_gene: TRBV10-3; d_gene: NA; j_gene: TRBJ2-1; abundance: NA; CDR3nt: TGTGCCATCAGTGGCTCCTACAATGAGCAGTTCTTC; CDR3aa: CAISGSYNEQFF
v_gene: TRBV4-2; d_gene: TRBD1; j_gene: TRBJ2-2; abundance: NA; CDR3nt: TGTGCCAGCAGCCAAGAACCTGGACAGGGAAACACCGGGGAGCTGTTTTTT; CDR3aa: CASSQEPGQGNTGELFF
v_gene: TRBV29-1; d_gene: NA; j_gene: TRBJ1-2; abundance: NA; CDR3nt: TGCAGCGTTGCCTATGCCCCGGGGGTGAAATCTAACTATGGCTACACCTTC; CDR3aa: CSVAYAPGVKSNYGYTF
v_gene: TRBV7-9; d_gene: NA; j_gene: TRBJ1-1; abundance: NA; CDR3nt: TGTGCCAGCAGCTTAGGTTCCACGATGAACACTGAAGCTTTCTTT; CDR3aa: CASSLGSTMNTEAFF
v_gene: TRBV9; d_gene: NA; j_gene: TRBJ2-5; abundance: NA; CDR3nt: TGTGCCAGCAGCGTAGCCAGCCAAGAGACCCAGTACTTC; CDR3aa: CASSVASQETQYF
v_gene: TRBV18; d_gene: NA; j_gene: TRBJ1-5; abundance: NA; CDR3nt: TGTGCCAGCTCACCAACTGAGGGGTACAATCAGCCCCAGCATTTT; CDR3aa: CASSPTEGYNQPQHF
v_gene: TRBV14; d_gene: NA; j_gene: TRBJ1-2; abundance: NA; CDR3nt: TGTGCCAGTTCGGAGAGCGGGTCCAGAACCAACTATGGCTACACCTTC; CDR3aa: CASSESGSRTNYGYTF
v_gene: TRBV7-9; d_gene: NA; j_gene: TRBJ2-3; abundance: NA; CDR3nt: TGTGCCAGCAGCTCCGGACTATCTGGACATACGCAGTATTTT; CDR3aa: CASSSGLSGHTQYF
v_gene: TRBV28; d_gene: NA; j_gene: TRBJ1-2; abundance: few; CDR3nt: TGTGCCAGCAGTGCCCATCTAGGCTACACCTTC; CDR3aa: CASSAHLGYTF
v_gene: TRBV29-1; d_gene: NA; j_gene: TRBJ2-6; abundance: once; CDR3nt: TGCAGCGTTGGATATGGGGCCAACGTCCTGACTTTC; CDR3aa: CSVGYGANVLTF
v_gene: TRBV9; d_gene: NA; j_gene: TRBJ2-2; abundance: NA; CDR3nt: TGTGCCAGCAGCGTAGCCAGGGTGCGAAACACCGGGGAGCTGTTTTTT; CDR3aa: CASSVARVRNTGELFF
v_gene: TRBV4-2; d_gene: NA; j_gene: TRBJ1-5; abundance: once; CDR3nt: TGTGCCAGCAGCCTGACAATCGGTCAGCCCCAGCATTTT; CDR3aa: CASSLTIGQPQHF